The 15 T cell receptor beta chains given below trace back to one sample, sequenced in a study of beta chain features in type 1 diabetes. Since all of the isolated RNA was reverse transcribed, expressed TCRB transcripts were what got sequenced. The method was immunoSEQ multiplex PCR; TCRdb's version includes in-frame clones alone and lacks a portion of them. The sample consists of 130,000 to 150,000 clones, nearly 50% of them appearing once. The sample comprised Tregs from blood. All receptors derive from a man aged 18 to 29 in good health.

Details on this clone: The sample has other DNA sequences that encode this CDR3 too. This chain joins TRBV20-1 and TRBJ1-1; no clear D. CDR1 is DFQATT, CDR2 SNEGSKA, per germline (reference sequence). This CDR3 is 11 amino acids long. Trimming took off 0 bases at V and 6 bases at J, with 5 bases between the two ends. CDR3 coding DNA: TGCAGTGCTAGAGATCTCGCTGAAGCTTTCTTT. Protein sequence: CSARDLAEAFF.

The chain has TRBV28 and TRBJ2-5, with 8 bases matching TRBD1. J gave up 5 bases and V 6 bases, and 5 bases lay outside the gene matches. The CDR3 consists of 13 residues. Germline CDR1 reads MDHEN; CDR2 reads SYDVKM. The CDR3 spells CASSPGGRETQYF. The CDR3 nucleotides read TGTGCCAGCAGCCCAGGGGGCAGGGAGACCCAGTACTTC. Based on the CDR3 plus reference TRBV28 and TRBJ2-5, the full variable domain is DVKVTQSSRYLVKRTGEKVFLECVQDMDHENMFWYRQDPGLGLRLIYFSYDVKMKEKGDIPEGYSVSREKKERFSLILESASTNQTSMYLCASSPGGRETQYFGPGTRLLVL.

This clone showed up just a few times. The rearrangement joins TRBV29-1 to TRBJ2-3; D may be TRBD1 (5 bases). The CDR3 runs to 13 residues. The V and J ends lost 3 bases and 6 bases respectively, with 13 bases between them. Germline V gene data show CDR1 as SQVTM and CDR2 as ANQGSEA. Here the CDR3 DNA reads TGCAGCGTTGATCCGCAGGGTAGCGATACGCAGTATTTT. Its translation: CSVDPQGSDTQYF.

The chain employs TRBV28 and TRBJ1-2; D unclear. This CDR3 is built from 12 residues. Germline lookup yields CDR1 MDHEN and CDR2 SYDVKM. V was trimmed by 6 bases and J by 5 bases, leaving 10 bases between them. The CDR3 DNA reads as TGTGCCAGCAGGGGCCCGGAATATGGCTACACCTTC. Encoded protein: CASRGPEYGYTF.

This clone was observed a few times. The rearrangement links TRBV29-1 to TRBJ2-1; maybe TRBD2 (5 bases). There are 13 residues in the CDR3. Trimming took off 4 bases at V and 5 bases at J, with 12 bases between the two ends. Germline-derived CDR1 and CDR2 are SQVTM and ANQGSEA. The CDR3 DNA is TGCAGCGTTGTCGGAGGAGGACACAATGAGCAGTTCTTC. It yields the protein CSVVGGGHNEQFF.

V is TRBV18 and J is TRBJ1-5, with 9 bases that match TRBD1. Trimming took 3 bases from V and 0 from J; bases not matched to a gene: 9. Germline assignment: CDR1 KGHSH and CDR2 LQKENI. The CDR3 has 18 amino acids. CDR3 in DNA: TGTGCCAGCTCACCCCTCCGGGACAGGGATTCTAGCAATCAGCCCCAGCATTTT. Amino acids: CASSPLRDRDSSNQPQHF. Full variable domain (remainder filled in from reference TRBV18 and TRBJ1-5): NAGVMQNPRHLVRRRGQEARLRCSPMKGHSHVYWYRQLPEEGLKFMVYLQKENIIDESGMPKERFSAEFPKEGPSILRIQQVVRGDSAAYFCASSPLRDRDSSNQPQHFGDGTRLSIL.

The chain recombines TRBV5-1 with TRBJ2-5; D is uncertain. The assigned J gene may be wrong: the sequence end matches TRBJ2-7 better. The CDR3 runs 13 residues. Germline CDR1 reads SGHRS; CDR2 reads YFSETQ. CDR3 DNA: TGCGCCAGCAGCACCGGTCCCTCCTACGAGCAGTACTTC. Translating gives CASSTGPSYEQYF.

The chain links TRBV5-1 to TRBJ2-7; 7 positions agree with TRBD1. This CDR3 contains 12 residues. The V gene's germline CDR1 is SGHRS and CDR2 YFSETQ. V lost 4 bases to trimming and J lost 6 bases; unmatched junction nucleotides: 4. The CDR3, as DNA: TGCGCCAGCAGCGTAAGGGACAGCGAGCAGTACTTC. Residues: CASSVRDSEQYF.

This sequence joins TRBV4-1 and TRBJ2-5; 10 bases fit TRBD2. With V trimmed by 2 bases and J by 5 bases, 11 bases remained unmatched. CDR1 and CDR2 from the germline V gene are MGHRA and YSYEKL. The CDR3 is 17 amino acids. This CDR3 is CASSQYTGTSARETQYF. As DNA, the CDR3 is TGCGCCAGCAGCCAATATACCGGGACTAGCGCGCGTGAGACCCAGTACTTC.

This chain links TRBV7-2 with TRBJ2-2, with D possibly TRBD1 on 6 matching bases. Trimming left V 5 bases short and J 0 bases short, with 13 bases between. The CDR3 is 16 residues long. Per germline, CDR1 SGHTA and CDR2 FQGNSA. CDR3: CASSVNRAANTGELFF. CDR3 nucleotide sequence: TGTGCCAGCAGCGTAAACAGGGCCGCGAACACCGGGGAGCTGTTTTTT.

There are a few counts of this clone. The chain couples TRBV29-1 to TRBJ2-3, with 7 bases fitting TRBD1. Unmatched junction bases numbered 8, after V lost 6 bases and J lost 2 bases. Germline V gives CDR1 SQVTM, CDR2 ANQGSEA. The CDR3 spans 14 residues. The CDR3 is CSVATGANTDTQYF. The DNA of the CDR3 is TGCAGCGTCGCAACAGGGGCTAACACAGATACGCAGTATTTT.

This sequence joins TRBV29-1 and TRBJ2-7, with 8 nucleotides matching TRBD1. The CDR3 is 12 amino acids. After removal of 0 bases from V and 10 bases from J, the junction contained 5 bases not matched to a gene. Germline V gene lookup returns CDR1 SQVTM and CDR2 ANQGSEA. Written as DNA, the CDR3 is TGCAGCGTTGAAGAGCTGGGGACAGGCCAGTACTTC. Its protein is CSVEELGTGQYF.

The rearrangement uses TRBV4-3 and TRBJ1-2, with a tentative D call TRBD1 (6 bases). The V gene lost 4 bases and the J gene lost 0 bases, with 15 bases spanning the gap. The CDR3 is made up of 16 amino acids. Per germline, CDR1 LGHNA and CDR2 YSLEER. CDR3 sequence: CASSPEGVEPNYGYTF. CDR3 sequence (DNA): TGCGCCAGCAGCCCCGAGGGGGTGGAGCCTAACTATGGCTACACCTTC.

For the CDR3, the DNA is TGTGCCAGCAGTGCGTTAACAGGGAGCACTGAAGCTTTCTTT. This gives the protein CASSALTGSTEAFF. The chain employs TRBV6-1 and TRBJ1-1; D is perhaps TRBD1 (6 bases). CDR1 is MNHNS and CDR2 is SASEGT in the germline V gene. V lost 4 bases and J 4 bases, leaving 13 bases between the germline ends. This CDR3 has 14 amino acids.

V usage is TRBV19 and J usage is TRBJ2-2; 10 bases line up with TRBD1. V dropped 5 bases and J dropped 8; count of bases not matched to a gene: 5. Per the germline V gene, CDR1 is LNHDA and CDR2 is SQIVND (reference sequence). The CDR3 sequence is 14 residues long. CDR3 in DNA: TGTGCCAGTAGTCGGACAGGGGGAACTGGGGAGCTGTTTTTT. Amino acid sequence: CASSRTGGTGELFF. The complete variable domain, with remaining parts taken from reference TRBV19 and TRBJ2-2, reads DGGITQSPKYLFRKEGQNVTLSCEQNLNHDAMYWYRQDPGQGLRLIYYSQIVNDFQKGDIAEGYSVSREKKESFPLTVTSAQKNPTAFYLCASSRTGGTGELFFGEGSRLTVL.